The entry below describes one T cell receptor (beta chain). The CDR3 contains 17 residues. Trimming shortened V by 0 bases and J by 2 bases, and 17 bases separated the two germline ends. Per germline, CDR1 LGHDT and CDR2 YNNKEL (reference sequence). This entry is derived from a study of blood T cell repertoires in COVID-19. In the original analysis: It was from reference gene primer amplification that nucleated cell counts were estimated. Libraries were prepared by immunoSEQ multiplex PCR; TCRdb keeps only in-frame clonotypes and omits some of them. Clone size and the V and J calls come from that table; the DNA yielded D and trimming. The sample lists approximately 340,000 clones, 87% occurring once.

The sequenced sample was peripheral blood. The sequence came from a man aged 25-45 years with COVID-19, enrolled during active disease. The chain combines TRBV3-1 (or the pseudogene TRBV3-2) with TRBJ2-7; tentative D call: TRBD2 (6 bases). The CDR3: CASSQDHTGVGPYEQYF. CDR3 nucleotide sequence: TGTGCCAGCAGCCAAGACCACACGGGAGTCGGCCCCTACGAGCAGTACTTC.